This record looks at one T cell receptor beta chain sequence and its context. The V gene lost 2 bases and the J gene lost 3 bases, with 14 bases spanning the gap. Germline V gene sequence: CDR1 MNHEY, CDR2 SVGAGI. This CDR3 is built from 16 residues. Generated by immunoSEQ multiplex PCR, the TCRdb table keeps only in-frame clones and is missing some. The sample records tens of thousands of clones, 85% being singletons. This sample stems from a study of control samples from healthy donors and cancer patients. This chain connects TRBV6-5 to TRBJ1-5; D is perhaps TRBD1 (6 bases). The sequence was collected from a man aged 60 to 75 with head and neck cancer. The sequencing sample was made of PBMCs. In DNA, the CDR3 is TGTGCCAGCAGTTACGATCGGATGGGGGCCAATCAGCCCCAGCATTTT. Translated, it gives CASSYDRMGANQPQHF.